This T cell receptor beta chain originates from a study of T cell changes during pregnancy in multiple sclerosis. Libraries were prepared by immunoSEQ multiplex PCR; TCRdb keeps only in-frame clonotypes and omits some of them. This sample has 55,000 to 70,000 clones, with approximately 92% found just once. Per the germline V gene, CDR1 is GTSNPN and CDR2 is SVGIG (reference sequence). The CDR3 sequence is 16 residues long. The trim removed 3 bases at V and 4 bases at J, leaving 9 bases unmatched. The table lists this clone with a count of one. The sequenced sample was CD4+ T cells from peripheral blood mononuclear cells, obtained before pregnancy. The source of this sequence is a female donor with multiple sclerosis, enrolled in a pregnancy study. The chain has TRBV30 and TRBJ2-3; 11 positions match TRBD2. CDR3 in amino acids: CAWSLTSGSSPDTQYF. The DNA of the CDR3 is TGTGCCTGGAGCCTAACTAGCGGGAGCTCCCCAGATACGCAGTATTTT. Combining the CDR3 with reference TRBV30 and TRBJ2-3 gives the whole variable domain SQTIHQWPATLVQPVGSPLSLECTVEGTSNPNLYWYRQAAGRGLQLLFYSVGIGQISSEVPQNLSASRPQDRQFILSSKKLLLSDSGFYLCAWSLTSGSSPDTQYFGPGTRLTVL.